The TCR beta chain described here comes from a study of blood T cell repertoires in COVID-19. Study-wide context: Sites in the United States, Italy and Spain provided acute and convalescent COVID-19 samples.

The V end was cut by 0 bases, the J end by 4 bases, with 8 bases between. The CDR3 is 14 amino acids. Germline CDR1 and CDR2: SGHRS and YFSETQ. Original analysis: Counts of nucleated cells, estimated from reference gene primer amplification, were obtained. The protocol was immunoSEQ multiplex PCR, while the TCRdb copy is restricted to in-frame clones and leaves out a portion. That table furnishes V, J and clone size, whereas the DNA furnished D and trimming. The sample consists of roughly 380,000 clones, approximately 80% of them appearing once. The chain joins TRBV5-1 to TRBJ1-3; the D gene is possibly TRBD1 (6 bases). Material for sequencing was peripheral blood. The clonotype comes from a human donor with acute or convalescent COVID-19. The donor label of this sample is uncertain. The DNA for the CDR3 is TGCGCCAGCAGCTTGGGGACAGTGGGAAACACCATATATTTT. Translating it yields CASSLGTVGNTIYF.